The 27 T cell receptor beta chains listed next were all sequenced from one sample in a study of shared clonotypes between healthy human individuals. The assay was immunoSEQ multiplex PCR, and TCRdb's table has in-frame clones only and misses some. The profile shows about 1.1 million clones, roughly 80% of them singletons. Sequencing input: memory CD4+ T cells from PBMCs. Subset defined: CD45RA-negative fraction. The receptor set was obtained from a man between 18 and 35 years old in good health. Some clones in this sample may be carry-over from other donors' samples.

The chain is built from TRBV19 and TRBJ1-5; D is perhaps TRBD1 (5 bases). This CDR3 comprises 14 residues. Germline CDR1 reads LNHDA; CDR2 reads SQIVND (reference sequence). The ends were cut back, 9 bases at V and 5 bases at J, with 17 bases in the middle. The CDR3 protein is CASRTLNLHQPQHF. The CDR3 bases are TGTGCCAGCAGGACACTTAACCTTCATCAGCCCCAGCATTTT.

This clone showed up many times. The gene calls are TRBV6-1 and TRBJ2-7; D is possibly TRBD1 or TRBD2 (5 bases each). V was clipped by 4 bases and J by 2 bases, with 12 bases between them. Germline CDR1 reads MNHNS; CDR2 reads SASEGT. The CDR3 runs 14 residues. The CDR3 region has the DNA TGTGCCAGCAGTGGTGAGGGACCAACCTACGAGCAGTACTTC. This sequence encodes CASSGEGPTYEQYF.

The V gene is TRBV30, the J gene TRBJ1-2, with a possible D match to TRBD1 (6 bases). V lost 4 bases to trimming and J lost 8 bases, with 20 bases between them. CDR3 length: 14 residues. Germline CDR1 reads GTSNPN; CDR2 reads SVGIG (reference sequence). CDR3 residues: CAWTQLGAEEGYTF. The CDR3 DNA follows: TGTGCCTGGACCCAGCTGGGGGCCGAGGAAGGCTACACCTTC.

The rearrangement joins TRBV2 to TRBJ2-7, with 9 bases aligning to TRBD1. Looked up from germline, CDR1 is SNHLY and CDR2 is FYNNEI. After removal of 5 bases from V and 12 bases from J, the junction contained 17 bases not matched to a gene. The CDR3 length is 15 residues. The CDR3 region is CASSPKGQGAVNPYF. The CDR3 DNA sequence: TGTGCCAGCAGTCCAAAGGGACAGGGAGCGGTTAACCCGTACTTC.

CDR3: CASSYSTGEGYTF. The CDR3 bases are TGTGCCAGCAGTTATAGTACAGGGGAGGGCTACACCTTC. The chain uses TRBV6-5 and TRBJ1-2, with TRBD1 matching 7 bases. In germline, CDR1 is MNHEY, CDR2 SVGAGI. This CDR3 is 13 amino acids long. Losses at the gene ends were 3 bases for V and 8 bases for J; bases not matched to a gene: 6.

This clone has just one count. The chain joins TRBV5-8 to TRBJ2-7, with D maybe TRBD2 (6 bases). The CDR3 is 16 amino acids. The ends were cut back, 1 base at V and 6 bases at J, with 20 bases in the middle. The germline V gene encodes CDR1 SGHTS and CDR2 YDEGEE. CDR3 in amino acids: CASSLLWGTLGFEQYF. CDR3 DNA sequence: TGTGCCAGCAGCTTGTTATGGGGGACTTTGGGGTTCGAGCAGTACTTC.

This rearrangement joins TRBV28 to TRBJ2-3; 9 nucleotides match TRBD2. Losses at the gene ends were 6 bases for V and 2 bases for J; bases not matched to a gene: 9. CDR1 is MDHEN, CDR2 SYDVKM, per germline. The CDR3 length is 16 residues. In DNA, the CDR3 is TGTGCCAGCAGCCGGACGTTAGCGGGGGACACAGATACGCAGTATTTT. Translating it yields CASSRTLAGDTDTQYF.

Only one count was recorded for this clone. V usage is TRBV2 and J usage is TRBJ2-7, with D perhaps TRBD2 (5 bases). V was cut by 2 bases and J by 3 bases, with 17 bases left in between. In germline, CDR1 is SNHLY, CDR2 FYNNEI. The CDR3 is 16 residues long. The CDR3 is CASSEILGGLGYEQYF. CDR3 sequence (DNA): TGTGCCAGCAGTGAAATTCTAGGCGGGCTGGGCTACGAGCAGTACTTC.

V usage is TRBV30 and J usage is TRBJ2-6, with D possibly called TRBD1 or TRBD2 (6 bases each). With 0 bases removed from V and 4 bases from J, the gap between germline ends came to 13 bases. The CDR3 has 16 amino acids. The germline V gene has CDR1 GTSNPN and CDR2 SVGIG (reference sequence). CDR3 nucleotides: TGTGCCTGGAGTGTATTCCGGGGGCTAGGGGCCAACGTCCTGACTTTC. Protein product: CAWSVFRGLGANVLTF.

This clone was seen only once. The rearrangement joins TRBV27 to TRBJ1-5; a weak D match, TRBD1 (5 bases). CDR1 is MNHEY, CDR2 SMNVEV, per germline (reference sequence). V lost 2 bases and J 6 bases, leaving 8 bases between the germline ends. The length of the CDR3 is 13 residues. In DNA, the CDR3 is TGTGCCAGCAGTTTAGAGAGGGGTCAGCCCCAGCATTTT. Its translation is CASSLERGQPQHF.

This chain connects TRBV6-5 to TRBJ2-5, with TRBD2 identical over 8 bases. Losses at the gene ends were 2 bases for V and 5 bases for J; bases not matched to a gene: 7. The V gene's germline CDR1 is MNHEY and CDR2 SVGAGI. The CDR3 consists of 15 residues. The CDR3, as DNA: TGTGCCAGCAGTTACACACGACGCGGGGGGGAGACCCAGTACTTC. It encodes CASSYTRRGGETQYF.

The rearrangement uses TRBV20-1 and TRBJ1-4; D ambiguous. Looked up from germline, CDR1 is DFQATT and CDR2 is SNEGSKA (reference sequence). This CDR3 is built from 11 residues. The germline V and J ends were trimmed by 5 bases and 5 bases, with 6 bases remaining between them. The CDR3 sequence: CSAPGNEKLFF. CDR3 bases: TGCAGTGCTCCGGGAAATGAAAAACTGTTTTTT.

Only a few counts were recorded for this clone. The rearrangement joins TRBV19 to TRBJ2-5, with D perhaps matching TRBD2 (5 bases). The CDR3 covers 14 residues. With 3 bases removed from V and 4 bases from J, the gap between germline ends came to 12 bases. CDR1 and CDR2 (germline): LNHDA, SQIVND (reference sequence). The CDR3 DNA reads TGTGCCAGTAGTATTTCGGGGATCGGAGAGACCCAGTACTTC. It codes for CASSISGIGETQYF. Complete variable domain (other parts from reference TRBV19 and TRBJ2-5): DGGITQSPKYLFRKEGQNVTLSCEQNLNHDAMYWYRQDPGQGLRLIYYSQIVNDFQKGDIAEGYSVSREKKESFPLTVTSAQKNPTAFYLCASSISGIGETQYFGPGTRLLVL.

The genes are TRBV4-3 and TRBJ1-1; D perhaps matches TRBD1 (6 bases). The CDR3 length is 14 residues. Trimming shortened V by 3 bases and J by 3 bases, and 11 bases separated the two germline ends. The germline V gene has CDR1 LGHNA and CDR2 YSLEER. The CDR3 loop is CASSHRGGDTEAFF. The CDR3 DNA reads as TGCGCCAGCAGCCACAGGGGCGGGGACACTGAAGCTTTCTTT.

The chain carries TRBV6-1 and TRBJ2-7; 9 nucleotides line up with TRBD1. The CDR3 is made up of 14 amino acids. From germline, CDR1 is MNHNS and CDR2 SASEGT. The V segment lost 3 bases and the J segment 3 bases; nucleotides outside the gene matches: 3. The CDR3 nucleotides read TGTGCCAGCAGTGAGACAGGGGGGCACTACGAGCAGTACTTC. Translated, it gives CASSETGGHYEQYF.

The chain is built from TRBV2 and TRBJ2-3; 8 bases are a match to TRBD2. Germline trimming cut 8 bases from V and 1 base from J; bases unmatched to any gene: 5. The germline V gene has CDR1 SNHLY and CDR2 FYNNEI. This CDR3 spans 14 amino acids. The DNA of the CDR3 is TGTGCCAGCGGATTACTAGCGGGCACAGATACGCAGTATTTT. Its protein is CASGLLAGTDTQYF.

This chain joins TRBV6-5 and TRBJ1-2; D not resolved. The germline V and J ends were trimmed by 2 bases and 7 bases, with 11 bases remaining between them. The CDR3 has 13 amino acids. Germline values: CDR1 MNHEY, CDR2 SVGAGI. The CDR3 DNA follows: TGTGCCAGCAGTTACGCTTCCCTGGCTGGCTACACCTTC. Its protein product is CASSYASLAGYTF.

The chain recombines TRBV5-1 with TRBJ1-1; D is unclear. The CDR3 covers 14 residues. Trimming shortened V by 0 bases and J by 1 base, and 7 bases separated the two germline ends. Germline CDR1 and CDR2: SGHRS and YFSETQ. The DNA for the CDR3 is TGCGCCAGCAGCTTGGTAGGGAAGAACACTGAAGCTTTCTTT. Residues: CASSLVGKNTEAFF.

The chain uses TRBV6-5 and TRBJ2-3; 9 bases line up with TRBD1. The junction had 3 bases not matched to a gene; V was cut back by 4 bases and J by 4 bases. Germline CDR1 reads MNHEY; CDR2 reads SVGAGI. The CDR3 length is 14 residues. The CDR3 loop reads CASSSRTGADTQYF. The CDR3 DNA follows: TGTGCCAGCAGTTCCCGGACAGGGGCAGATACGCAGTATTTT.

J is TRBJ1-2 and V is TRBV15, with D perhaps TRBD1 (6 bases). Trimming removed 0 bases at V and 14 bases at J, with 22 bases between. The CDR3 loop spans 15 amino acids. The germline V gene has CDR1 LNHNV and CDR2 YYDKDF (reference sequence). CDR3 nucleotides: TGTGCCACCAGCAGAGATCGGACGAATTCAGGGGTGCGTACCTTC. Translated: CATSRDRTNSGVRTF.

The chain is built from TRBV7-9 and TRBJ2-5, with D perhaps matching TRBD1 or TRBD2 (6 bases each). Germline values: CDR1 SEHNR, CDR2 FQNEAQ (reference sequence). The CDR3 runs 13 residues. Trimming left V 5 bases short and J 0 bases short, with 7 bases between. The DNA of the CDR3 is TGTGCCAGCAGCCGGGGGCACCAAGAGACCCAGTACTTC. It yields the protein CASSRGHQETQYF. Using reference TRBV7-9 and TRBJ2-5 for the parts outside the CDR3, the full variable domain is DTGVSQNPRHKITKRGQNVTFRCDPISEHNRLYWYRQTLGQGPEFLTYFQNEAQLEKSRLLSDRFSAERPKGSFSTLEIQRTEQGDSAMYLCASSRGHQETQYFGPGTRLLVL.

This rearrangement joins TRBV29-1 to TRBJ2-3, with D hard to call. CDR1 is SQVTM and CDR2 is ANQGSEA in the germline V gene. The V end lost 3 bases, the J end lost 7 bases, and 11 bases lay between the germline ends. The CDR3 extends over 12 amino acids. CDR3 DNA: TGCAGCGTTGATCGAGATGATAATACGCAGTATTTT. Its translation: CSVDRDDNTQYF.

This sequence joins TRBV5-4 and TRBJ2-1; 10 bases line up with TRBD1. V trimming: 3 bases; J trimming: 8 bases; junction bases outside the gene matches: 8. The V gene's germline CDR1 is SGHNT and CDR2 YYREEE (reference sequence). CDR3 length equals 15 residues. Written as DNA, the CDR3 is TGTGCCAGCAGCTACGGACAGGGGGTCGTTCATGAGCAGTTCTTC. Its translation: CASSYGQGVVHEQFF.

The gene calls are TRBV28 and TRBJ1-5; D call uncertain. The germline gives CDR1 MDHEN, CDR2 SYDVKM. The CDR3 loop spans 15 amino acids. Trimming pared 6 bases from V and 6 bases from J, leaving 18 bases between. The CDR3 loop is CASRHFKGKVQPQHF. CDR3 sequence (DNA): TGTGCCAGCAGACATTTCAAGGGTAAAGTTCAGCCCCAGCATTTT. The variable domain in full, completed from reference TRBV28 and TRBJ1-5, reads DVKVTQSSRYLVKRTGEKVFLECVQDMDHENMFWYRQDPGLGLRLIYFSYDVKMKEKGDIPEGYSVSREKKERFSLILESASTNQTSMYLCASRHFKGKVQPQHFGDGTRLSIL.

The chain is built from TRBV7-2 and TRBJ2-3; 9 positions agree with TRBD2. Per the germline V gene, CDR1 is SGHTA and CDR2 is FQGNSA. V dropped 5 bases and J dropped 1; count of bases not matched to a gene: 4. The CDR3 covers 15 residues. The CDR3 spells CASSKWTSGTDTQYF. The CDR3 DNA reads TGTGCCAGCAGCAAATGGACTAGCGGCACAGATACGCAGTATTTT.

The V and J genes are TRBV18 and TRBJ1-4; possible D gene TRBD1, 6 bases. Trimming pared 4 bases from V and 4 bases from J, leaving 16 bases between. Per the germline V gene, CDR1 is KGHSH and CDR2 is LQKENI. This CDR3 has 16 residues. CDR3 in DNA: TGTGCCAGCTCACAAAGGCTACAGGGCGATAATGAAAAACTGTTTTTT. Protein product: CASSQRLQGDNEKLFF.

Comment on this clone: This could be a read error, since a much larger clone is one nucleotide away. The chain joins TRBV10-2 to TRBJ1-5; a possible D gene is TRBD1 (6 bases). The CDR3 spans 18 residues. Germline CDR1 WSHSY, CDR2 SAAADI. V was pared by 2 bases and J by 0 bases, with 17 bases between. CDR3 in DNA: TGCGCCAGCAGTGAGACAGGGCTCGAATTATTTAGCAATCAGCCCCAGCATTTT. It is translated as CASSETGLELFSNQPQHF.